This T cell receptor beta chain was retrieved from a study of identical twins. At least ten counts were recorded for this clonotype. Its target is not known. V shed 5 bases and J shed 5 bases, with 10 bases lying between them. The V gene's germline CDR1 is ENHRY and CDR2 SYGVKD. The CDR3 consists of 13 residues. cDNA molecules carried unique molecular identifiers, and template switching added a universal primer site. One entry per CDR3 protein, called by TCRdb with MiXCR from the 5' RACE reads. The sample has 450,000 or so distinct CDR3 sequences, 14% seen once. General observations from the study: Memory repertoires lacked the insertion deficit that abundant cord blood beta clonotypes showed.

The sample also formed part of further work on yellow fever vaccine responses in identical twins.

Source material: CD4+ T cells sorted from blood. The chain is built from TRBV10-3 and TRBJ2-1; D is unresolved. This receptor was obtained from a woman between 18 and 29 years old in good health. CDR3 amino acids: CAISTRIDNEQFF. The CDR3 coding sequence is TGTGCCATCAGTACCAGGATTGACAATGAGCAGTTCTTC.